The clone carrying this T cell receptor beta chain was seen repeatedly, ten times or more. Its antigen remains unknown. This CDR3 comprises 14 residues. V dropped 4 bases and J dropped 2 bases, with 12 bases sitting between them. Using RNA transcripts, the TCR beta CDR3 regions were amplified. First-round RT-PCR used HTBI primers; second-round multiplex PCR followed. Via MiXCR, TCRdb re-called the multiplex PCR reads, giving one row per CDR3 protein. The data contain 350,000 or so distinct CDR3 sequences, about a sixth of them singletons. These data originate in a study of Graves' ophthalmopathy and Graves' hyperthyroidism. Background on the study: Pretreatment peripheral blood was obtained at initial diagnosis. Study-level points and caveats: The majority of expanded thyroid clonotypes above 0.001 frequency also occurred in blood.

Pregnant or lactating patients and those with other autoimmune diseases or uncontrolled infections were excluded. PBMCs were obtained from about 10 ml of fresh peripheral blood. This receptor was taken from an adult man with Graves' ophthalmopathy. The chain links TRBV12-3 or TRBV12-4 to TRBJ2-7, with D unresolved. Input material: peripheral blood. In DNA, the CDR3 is TGTGCCAGCAGTTCCACCACGAGAGCCTACGAGCAGTACTTC. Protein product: CASSSTTRAYEQYF.